There are a few counts of the clone carrying this TCR beta chain. The antigen is not known. TCRdb passed the RT-PCR reads through MiXCR, listing each CDR3 protein once. The sample records 400,000 to 650,000 distinct CDR3 sequences, approximately 7.7% being singletons. Germline values: CDR1 MNHEY, CDR2 SMNVEV (reference sequence). The CDR3 is 13 residues long. This record belongs to a study of response to subunit inactivated influenza vaccine. Findings and caveats of the study: It was suggested by the authors that few new T cells are recruited by each seasonal influenza vaccination.

This receptor was obtained from a man aged 45 to 75 who received an inactivated influenza vaccine. The chain employs TRBV27 and TRBJ2-3; TRBD2 might be the D (6 bases). The input for sequencing was PBMCs from blood, taken about 24 months after vaccination. CDR3 in amino acids: CATGSNQADTQYF. CDR3 nucleotide sequence: TGTGCGACCGGGAGCAATCAGGCAGATACGCAGTATTTT.